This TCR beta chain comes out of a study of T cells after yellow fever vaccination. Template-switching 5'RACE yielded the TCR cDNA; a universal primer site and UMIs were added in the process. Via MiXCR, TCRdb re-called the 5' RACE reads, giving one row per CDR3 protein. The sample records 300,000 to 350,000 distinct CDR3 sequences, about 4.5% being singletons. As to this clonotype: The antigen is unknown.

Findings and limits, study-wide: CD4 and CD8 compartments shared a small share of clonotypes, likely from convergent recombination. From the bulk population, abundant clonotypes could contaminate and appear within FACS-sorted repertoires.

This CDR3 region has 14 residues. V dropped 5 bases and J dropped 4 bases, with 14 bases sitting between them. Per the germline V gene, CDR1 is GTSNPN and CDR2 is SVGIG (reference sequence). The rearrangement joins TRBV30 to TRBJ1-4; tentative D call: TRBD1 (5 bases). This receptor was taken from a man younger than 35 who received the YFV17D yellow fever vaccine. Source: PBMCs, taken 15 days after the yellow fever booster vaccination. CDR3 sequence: CAWGDRRFNEKLFF. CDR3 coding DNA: TGTGCCTGGGGAGACAGACGATTTAATGAAAAACTGTTTTTT.